These 32 T cell receptor beta chains were all obtained from the same sample, sequenced in a study of blood T cell repertoires in COVID-19. The assay was immunoSEQ multiplex PCR, and TCRdb's table has in-frame clones only and misses some. Of around 220,000 clones in the sample, 86% are singletons; the top ten hold around 9.6%. Sequenced material: peripheral blood. All receptors derive from a woman aged 50 to 60 with COVID-19, enrolled during active disease.

The chain recombines TRBV14 with TRBJ2-2; 8 bases are a match to TRBD1. J gave up 4 bases and V 5 bases, and 6 bases lay outside the gene matches. CDR3 length: 15 amino acids. Germline V gene data show CDR1 as SGHDN and CDR2 as FVKESK. For the CDR3, the DNA is TGTGCCAGCAGCAGGGACAGGCTCCTCACCGGGGAGCTGTTTTTT. Residues: CASSRDRLLTGELFF.

This chain joins TRBV5-4 and TRBJ1-6, with D perhaps matching TRBD1 (5 bases). Germline V CDR1 and CDR2: SGHNT, YYREEE (reference sequence). The V end lost 3 bases, the J end lost 12 bases, and 16 bases lay between the germline ends. The CDR3 runs to 14 residues. CDR3 DNA: TGTGCCAGCAGCTCTGACAGCTCCCTGGGACCCCTCCACTTT. Translation: CASSSDSSLGPLHF.

This rearrangement joins TRBV5-1 to TRBJ1-1, with 8 bases fitting TRBD1. The CDR3 covers 16 residues. The V and J ends lost 1 base and 0 bases, in that order; junction bases with no gene match: 5. The germline V gene has CDR1 SGHRS and CDR2 YFSETQ. DNA for the CDR3: TGCGCCAGCAGCTTGAAGTGGACAGGGATGAACACTGAAGCTTTCTTT. It is translated as CASSLKWTGMNTEAFF.

This chain uses TRBV5-1 with TRBJ1-6, with a tentative D call TRBD1 (6 bases). The CDR3 consists of 15 residues. The germline gives CDR1 SGHRS, CDR2 YFSETQ. V was trimmed by 4 bases and J by 6 bases, leaving 14 bases between them. CDR3 nucleotide sequence: TGCGCCAGCAGCCCAAGTCAGGGGTCTAATTCACCCCTCCACTTT. Translation gives CASSPSQGSNSPLHF.

This chain connects TRBV9 to TRBJ1-2; TRBD1 is a possible D gene (5 bases). This CDR3 is built from 14 residues. The V gene lost 4 bases and the J gene lost 4 bases, with 14 bases spanning the gap. Germline values: CDR1 SGDLS, CDR2 YYNGEE. The CDR3 DNA reads as TGTGCCAGCAGCCCGGGGGGTCAGGTCTATGGCTACACCTTC. It yields the protein CASSPGGQVYGYTF.

This clone was recorded only once. The rearrangement uses TRBV27 and TRBJ2-2, with a possible D match to TRBD1 (6 bases). Trimming cost V 5 bases and J 5 bases, with 12 bases left between them. This CDR3 has 14 amino acids. Germline CDR1 and CDR2: MNHEY and SMNVEV (reference sequence). CDR3 DNA: TGTGCCAGCAGTAGGGGGAGTGTTACCGGGGAGCTGTTTTTT. This translates into CASSRGSVTGELFF.

The gene calls are TRBV6-1 and TRBJ2-5; 12 bases are a match to TRBD1. The CDR3 is 16 residues long. With V trimmed by 3 bases and J by 1 base, 3 bases remained unmatched. Germline CDR1 and CDR2: MNHNS and SASEGT. CDR3 in amino acids: CASSEGQGAIQETQYF. The CDR3 DNA follows: TGTGCCAGCAGTGAGGGACAGGGGGCGATCCAAGAGACCCAGTACTTC.

This clone was detected only a few times. The chain is built from TRBV5-3 and TRBJ1-1; TRBD1 might be the D (5 bases). TRBV5-3 is an ORF; its function is uncertain. V shed 5 bases and J shed 1 base, with 6 bases lying between them. This CDR3 has 12 amino acids. DNA for the CDR3: TGTGCCAGAAGGCAGGGGAACACTGAAGCTTTCTTT. Amino acids: CARRQGNTEAFF.

The V and J genes are TRBV27 and TRBJ2-4; D not certain. V was pared by 2 bases and J by 0 bases, with 14 bases between. The CDR3 loop spans 17 amino acids. CDR1 is MNHEY, CDR2 SMNVEV, per germline (reference sequence). The CDR3 DNA reads TGTGCCAGCAGTTTAAGAGGCCTTTCCCTAGCCAAAAACATTCAGTACTTC. Translated, it gives CASSLRGLSLAKNIQYF.

V usage is TRBV5-1 and J usage is TRBJ2-5; D perhaps matches TRBD1 (6 bases). Germline V gene data show CDR1 as SGHRS and CDR2 as YFSETQ. The CDR3 extends over 15 amino acids. Trimming cost V 1 base and J 5 bases, with 15 bases left between them. CDR3 residues: CASSLRAGGEETQYF. The CDR3 region has the DNA TGCGCCAGCAGCTTGAGGGCTGGGGGCGAGGAGACCCAGTACTTC.

The chain links TRBV6-5 to TRBJ2-4, with D perhaps TRBD1 (5 bases). Germline V gives CDR1 MNHEY, CDR2 SVGAGI. The CDR3 loop spans 14 amino acids. V lost 8 bases, J lost 7 bases, and 18 bases lay in between. CDR3 in DNA: TGTGCCAGCGGGCTAGGGGAAATCGGGAACATTCAGTACTTC. This codes for CASGLGEIGNIQYF.

This clone came up once. This chain connects TRBV6-6 to TRBJ2-2; 8 positions match TRBD2. J was trimmed by 5 bases and V by 5 bases; bases with no gene match: 13. The CDR3 loop spans 17 amino acids. Germline CDR1 is MNHNY and CDR2 is SVGAGI (reference sequence). The chain's CDR3 is CASSPSGLGIPTGELFF. DNA of the CDR3: TGTGCCAGCAGTCCCTCGGGACTAGGCATACCAACCGGGGAGCTGTTTTTT.

J is TRBJ1-5 and V is TRBV10-3; D remains ambiguous. Germline V gene lookup returns CDR1 ENHRY and CDR2 SYGVKD. CDR3 length equals 15 residues. Trimming cost V 2 bases and J 0 bases, with 8 bases left between them. The CDR3 region is CAISEGQASNQPQHF. DNA for the CDR3: TGTGCCATCAGTGAGGGGCAGGCTAGCAATCAGCCCCAGCATTTT.

V is TRBV19 and J is TRBJ1-5; 10 bases match TRBD1. With V trimmed by 7 bases and J by 7 bases, 13 bases remained unmatched. From germline, CDR1 is LNHDA and CDR2 SQIVND (reference sequence). The CDR3 has 16 residues. The CDR3 DNA is TGTGCCAGTACCTACGGGGGACAGGGGAGTGGCCAGCCCCAGCATTTT. Translating it yields CASTYGGQGSGQPQHF.

The rearrangement links TRBV7-2 to TRBJ2-1, with 7 nucleotides matching TRBD1. The CDR3 sequence is 14 residues long. J gave up 12 bases and V 8 bases, and 16 bases lay outside the gene matches. The germline gives CDR1 SGHTA, CDR2 FQGNSA. CDR3 amino acids: CASAGGVMGLGQFF. The CDR3 DNA follows: TGTGCCAGCGCAGGGGGAGTGATGGGGCTAGGGCAGTTCTTC. Complete variable domain (other parts from reference TRBV7-2 and TRBJ2-1): GAGVSQSPSNKVTEKGKDVELRCDPISGHTALYWYRQSLGQGLEFLIYFQGNSAPDKSGLPSDRFSAERTGGSVSTLTIQRTQQEDSAVYLCASAGGVMGLGQFFGPGTRLTVL.

V and J are TRBV5-1 and TRBJ2-7; possibly TRBD1 for D (6 bases). This CDR3 spans 14 amino acids. V gave up 2 bases and J gave up 7 bases, with 16 bases separating them. Germline V gene lookup returns CDR1 SGHRS and CDR2 YFSETQ. The DNA for the CDR3 is TGCGCCAGCAGCTTAGGACAGACCTCTGGGGAGCAGTACTTC. The encoded protein is CASSLGQTSGEQYF.

The gene calls are TRBV7-8 and TRBJ1-2; 9 nucleotides agree with TRBD1. The germline CDR1 and CDR2 sequences are SGHVS and FQNEAQ. This CDR3 contains 14 residues. V dropped 5 bases and J dropped 3; count of bases not matched to a gene: 4. CDR3 residues: CASSPRDRDYGYTF. In DNA, the CDR3 is TGTGCCAGCAGCCCGAGGGACAGGGACTATGGCTACACCTTC.

The chain employs TRBV27 and TRBJ2-7; D is unresolved. V lost 3 bases and J 1 base, leaving 10 bases between the germline ends. This CDR3 spans 14 amino acids. CDR1 and CDR2 from the germline V gene are MNHEY and SMNVEV (reference sequence). The chain's CDR3 is CASSLAPGSYEQYV. The CDR3, as DNA: TGTGCCAGCAGTTTGGCGCCGGGTTCCTACGAGCAGTACGTC.

This chain links TRBV11-2 with TRBJ1-1, with D hard to call. This CDR3 comprises 14 residues. Germline V CDR1 and CDR2: SGHAT, FQNNGV. Trimming took off 0 bases at V and 3 bases at J, with 8 bases between the two ends. The CDR3 DNA reads as TGTGCCAGCAGCTTAGAGGAGAGGGACACTGAAGCTTTCTTT. Its translation is CASSLEERDTEAFF.

This clone was counted a single time. The chain combines TRBV12-5 with TRBJ1-5; no clear D. This CDR3 contains 18 residues. Per germline, CDR1 LGHNT and CDR2 FRNRAP. Between the trimmed V and J ends, which lost 0 bases and 0 bases, there was a span of 15 bases. This CDR3 reads CASGLVRSDPYSNQPQHF. The CDR3 nucleotides are TGTGCTAGTGGTTTGGTCAGGTCGGATCCGTATAGCAATCAGCCCCAGCATTTT.

The V and J genes are TRBV19 and TRBJ2-7, with a weak D call TRBD2 (6 bases). CDR1 and CDR2 (germline): LNHDA, SQIVND (reference sequence). The V and J ends lost 3 bases and 3 bases respectively, with 15 bases between them. CDR3 size: 15 residues. CDR3 in amino acids: CASSIARDSSYEQYF. The CDR3 DNA is TGTGCCAGTAGTATCGCCCGGGACTCCAGCTACGAGCAGTACTTC.

This clone was seen only a few times. CDR3 DNA sequence: TGTGCCAGTAGTGCGCCTACAGGGATGGGAAATCAGCCCCAGCATTTT. Protein product: CASSAPTGMGNQPQHF. This chain uses TRBV19 with TRBJ1-5; tentatively, D is TRBD1 (6 bases). V was clipped by 5 bases and J by 4 bases, with 18 bases between them. Germline values: CDR1 LNHDA, CDR2 SQIVND (reference sequence). The CDR3 is made up of 16 amino acids.

The chain employs TRBV5-4 and TRBJ1-6, with no clear D. V dropped 0 bases and J dropped 4 bases, with 14 bases sitting between them. CDR1 is SGHNT and CDR2 is YYREEE in the germline V gene (reference sequence). The CDR3 is 17 amino acids. The CDR3 here is CASSLAGGSAYNSPLHF. The CDR3, as DNA: TGTGCCAGCAGCTTGGCCGGAGGGTCGGCTTATAATTCACCCCTCCACTTT.

CDR3 loop: CATSRDVSYEQYV. The CDR3 DNA is TGTGCCACCAGCAGAGATGTATCCTACGAGCAGTACGTC. This chain links TRBV15 with TRBJ2-7; no clear D gene. The V and J ends lost 0 bases and 1 base respectively, with 4 bases between them. Germline CDR1 LNHNV, CDR2 YYDKDF (reference sequence). The CDR3 is 13 residues long.

The rearrangement joins TRBV12-5 to TRBJ1-2, with 7 bases fitting TRBD1. Germline loops: CDR1 LGHNT, CDR2 FRNRAP. V lost 1 base to trimming and J lost 3 bases; unmatched junction nucleotides: 5. CDR3 length: 15 residues. DNA of the CDR3: TGTGCTAGTGGTTTGGGGTTACAGGGGCACTATGGCTACACCTTC. Amino acid sequence: CASGLGLQGHYGYTF.

The chain couples TRBV5-1 to TRBJ2-5, with TRBD2 identical over 9 bases. In germline, CDR1 is SGHRS, CDR2 YFSETQ. The V segment lost 2 bases and the J segment 5 bases; nucleotides outside the gene matches: 7. The CDR3 is 15 residues long. CDR3 protein: CASSLGGGAGETQYF. Here the CDR3 DNA reads TGCGCCAGCAGCTTAGGCGGGGGGGCCGGGGAGACCCAGTACTTC.

This chain uses TRBV7-9 with TRBJ1-1; no definite D call. Per the germline V gene, CDR1 is SEHNR and CDR2 is FQNEAQ (reference sequence). This CDR3 has 13 residues. V dropped 1 base and J dropped 7 bases, with 10 bases sitting between them. The CDR3 region has the DNA TGTGCCAGCAGCTTAGATACTGGAGGTGAAGCTTTCTTT. This encodes CASSLDTGGEAFF.

V gene TRBV7-9 combines with J gene TRBJ1-2; a weak D match, TRBD1 (5 bases). Germline V gene data show CDR1 as SEHNR and CDR2 as FQNEAQ (reference sequence). Trimming removed 2 bases from V and 1 base from J, with 11 bases in between. The CDR3 runs 15 residues. The CDR3 DNA is TGTGCCAGCAGCTTATCAGGGAAAGATAACTATGGCTACACCTTC. It translates to CASSLSGKDNYGYTF.

This chain links TRBV28 with TRBJ1-1; the match to TRBD1 covers 8 bases. Germline-derived CDR1 and CDR2 are MDHEN and SYDVKM. This CDR3 comprises 14 residues. V trimming: 1 base; J trimming: 10 bases; junction bases outside the gene matches: 8. The CDR3 loop is CASSLYRGERGAFF. DNA of the CDR3: TGTGCCAGCAGTTTATACAGGGGGGAAAGAGGAGCTTTCTTT.

The chain recombines TRBV5-1 with TRBJ2-2; no definite D call. Trimming stripped 2 bases from V and 0 bases from J, with 5 bases between. The germline gives CDR1 SGHRS, CDR2 YFSETQ. The CDR3 is made up of 14 amino acids. The CDR3 nucleotides read TGCGCCAGCAGCTTTGGGCCGAACACCGGGGAGCTGTTTTTT. It specifies CASSFGPNTGELFF.

J is TRBJ1-6 and V is TRBV11-2, with D perhaps TRBD1 (5 bases). Germline-derived CDR1 and CDR2 are SGHAT and FQNNGV. Trimming removed 4 bases from V and 4 bases from J, with 11 bases in between. CDR3 length equals 15 residues. CDR3 amino acids: CASSSPGLYNSPLHF. CDR3 DNA sequence: TGTGCCAGCAGCTCCCCGGGACTTTATAATTCACCCCTCCACTTT.

The genes are TRBV27 and TRBJ1-6; D gene unclear. Looked up from germline, CDR1 is MNHEY and CDR2 is SMNVEV (reference sequence). Trimming took 0 bases from V and 18 from J, leaving 21 bases between them. The CDR3 length is 15 residues. Here the CDR3 DNA reads TGTGCCAGCAGTTTATCTAGCCCAGCGCTTTCAAAACCCCACTTT. Translation: CASSLSSPALSKPHF.